The 6 T cell receptor beta chains presented below share a single source sample, sequenced in a study of blood T cell repertoires in COVID-19. Clones were read by immunoSEQ multiplex PCR, and TCRdb kept only the in-frame ones, dropping some. The table has more than 60,000 clones, 80% to 90% seen once; the top ten hold approximately 40%. Sequenced sample: peripheral blood. Receptor source: a woman aged 60-75 years with COVID-19, enrolled during active disease.

V usage is TRBV9 and J usage is TRBJ2-5, with 7 bases that match TRBD2. Looked up from germline, CDR1 is SGDLS and CDR2 is YYNGEE. The CDR3 runs 15 residues. With V trimmed by 0 bases and J by 1 base, 3 bases remained unmatched. The CDR3 DNA reads TGTGCCAGCAGCGTAGTAGCGGGCCTCCAAGAGACCCAGTACTTC. Translated: CASSVVAGLQETQYF.

The chain uses TRBV7-9 and TRBJ2-1; TRBD1 matches at 7 bases. Germline-derived CDR1 and CDR2 are SEHNR and FQNEAQ (reference sequence). The CDR3 runs to 12 residues. Germline trimming cut 5 bases from V and 10 bases from J; bases unmatched to any gene: 5. The CDR3 DNA is TGTGCCAGCAGCACTCAGGGGGAAGAGCAGTTCTTC. Amino acid sequence: CASSTQGEEQFF.

The chain combines TRBV24-1 with TRBJ2-7; D is ambiguous. Germline V gene data show CDR1 as KGHDR and CDR2 as SFDVKD. Between the trimmed V and J ends, which lost 4 bases and 3 bases, there was a span of 3 bases. This CDR3 region has 11 residues. For the CDR3, the DNA is TGTGCCACCAGTGACGGCTACGAGCAGTACTTC. This gives the protein CATSDGYEQYF.

The chain uses TRBV13 and TRBJ2-1; 12 bases are a match to TRBD2. Germline V gives CDR1 PRHDT, CDR2 FYEKMQ (reference sequence). The J segment lost 7 bases and the V segment lost 5 bases, leaving 15 bases of the junction unmatched. CDR3 length: 18 residues. CDR3 residues: CASSPQRASGRAGNEQFF. CDR3 DNA: TGTGCCAGCAGCCCCCAGAGGGCTAGCGGGAGGGCTGGGAATGAGCAGTTCTTC.

The V call is TRBV6-2 or TRBV6-3, the J call TRBJ1-5, with TRBD1 as a possible D gene (6 bases). In germline, CDR1 is MNHEY, CDR2 SVGEGT. This CDR3 spans 14 amino acids. V lost 3 bases, J lost 5 bases, and 11 bases lay in between. CDR3: CASSYPQGYQPQHF. CDR3 coding DNA: TGTGCCAGCAGTTATCCCCAGGGGTATCAGCCCCAGCATTTT.

This rearrangement joins TRBV12-3 or TRBV12-4 to TRBJ1-2; a possible D gene is TRBD1 (6 bases). With 6 bases removed from V and 5 bases from J, the gap between germline ends came to 13 bases. The CDR3 length is 13 residues. CDR3 in amino acids: CASSAGQGYGYTF. In nucleotides, the CDR3 is TGTGCCAGCAGCGCCGGCCAGGGGTATGGCTACACCTTC.